This T cell receptor (beta chain) was sequenced for a study of blood T cell repertoires in COVID-19. Across the study: Some COVID-19 samples were acute and others convalescent; all came from the United States, Italy and Spain. Sources were T cells, B-cell-depleted T cells, or PBMCs; the material itself was cDNA or gDNA.

Original analysis: Reference gene primers were amplified, and this amplification served to estimate nucleated cell counts. TCRdb keeps only in-frame clones here, not all; method: immunoSEQ multiplex PCR. The V and J calls and clone size are taken from that table; D and trimming were inferred from the DNA. The table shows under 30,000 clones, with roughly 83% occurring only once. The CDR3 extends over 16 amino acids. Germline assignment: CDR1 MGHRA and CDR2 YSYEKL. V lost 1 base, J lost 3 bases, and 5 bases stayed unmatched. The gene calls are TRBV4-1 and TRBJ2-2; 7 bases map to TRBD2. The TCR originated in a man older than 75 with active COVID-19. Material for sequencing was peripheral blood. The CDR3 is CASSQVPGRDTGELFF. The CDR3, as DNA: TGCGCCAGCAGCCAAGTTCCAGGGAGGGACACCGGGGAGCTGTTTTTT.